This T cell receptor beta chain derives from a study of human T cells and chemical hapten exposure (dated by TCRdb to 2020 to 2023). Context from the whole study: The libraries were sequenced as a pool, and the TCR yield per sample differed mostly because of small variations in library volumes within the pool. From each blood RNA sample, both TCR alpha and TCR beta chains were sequenced. The study tracked peripheral blood TCR repertoire changes in vivo during primary and secondary sensitization to the hapten diphenylcyclopropenone (DPC) in alopecia patients. Study-wide findings and limitations: No change with DPC sensitization was found in the number of TCRs above 1 in 1000 frequency, and no evidence of global repertoire structure alterations was found. Repeated subsampling changed both the strength of the expansion versus patch-test correlation and the threshold at which that correlation became significant.

This clonotype was found many times. Its binding antigen is unknown. No quality values exist for individual bases; no much larger clone is one base distant. From cysteine to phenylalanine, the CDR3 is 14 amino acids long. This entry keeps only the CDR3 DNA: 42 bases, framed from base 1. CDR1 and CDR2, looked up from the germline V gene, are MGHRA and YSYEKL. V lost 4 bases and J lost 8 bases, and the count of bases not matched to a germline gene is 7. This sample's time point label indicates: healthy volunteer bleed at 2 weeks. Total RNA was extracted from unfractionated whole blood that had been collected in Tempus Blood RNA tubes. As TCR sequencing controls, 4 or 5 healthy volunteers were used, with blood taken at day 0, 2 weeks and 6 weeks. Libraries were made using RACE. TCRdb names NextSeq 500 as the instrument used. During library preparation, unique molecular identifiers were attached to individual cDNA molecules so that TCRs could be counted quantitatively and reproducibly. The source study handled its data this way. Samples had a median of roughly 100,000 TCRs, with a range from roughly 23,224 to 700,000. The Decombinator software suite was used to annotate V, J and CDR3 in the TCR reads. Every sample was subsampled to the same number of TCRs (28,000) for the PS versus PT1 abundance plots. TCRs were defined as expanded if absent before sensitization and observed at least eight times at the 2-week time point. Using fastp trimming at Q25 and MiXCR clonotype assembly, TCRdb reanalyzed the public sequencing data and kept in-frame beta chains. Every distinct CDR3 protein forms one entry, paired with its most common genes and DNA. It is TCRdb's table, rather than the study itself, that gives the V and J calls and clone size. The table for this sample lists 43,000 or so distinct CDR3 sequences; 3.5% to 4.5% of them were counted only once. The ten top clones hold about 1.6% of the sample.

Input material: whole blood. The sequence links TRBV4-1 to TRBJ1-2; 10 central bases correspond to TRBD1. The sequence was obtained from a female donor in good health. Some clones in this sample may be carry-over from other donors' samples. CDR3 sequence: CASSPPGQGSGYTF. The bases read TGCGCCAGCAGCCCACCGGGACAGGGGAGCGGCTACACCTTC.